This entry lists 14 T cell receptor beta chains sequenced from one sample in a study of blood T cell repertoires in COVID-19. Here immunoSEQ multiplex PCR was the method, and the copy in TCRdb shows in-frame clones only, minus some. This sample yields approximately 21,000 clones, of which 79% are seen a single time; 56% belongs to the top ten. Sequenced input: peripheral blood. Receptors originate from a man aged 80 or over with acute or convalescent COVID-19.

By sample share, this clone is medium-sized. The chain combines TRBV5-6 with TRBJ2-2; 9 nucleotides agree with TRBD1. With 3 bases clipped from V and 3 bases from J, the junction kept 12 bases outside the gene matches. The V gene's germline CDR1 is SGHDT and CDR2 YYEEEE. The CDR3 has 18 residues. CDR3 DNA: TGTGCCAGCAGCTACGACTCCACAGGGGGCGCGTACACCGGGGAGCTGTTTTTT. Amino acids: CASSYDSTGGAYTGELFF. The full variable domain, rest sourced from reference TRBV5-6 and TRBJ2-2, is DAGVTQSPTHLIKTRGQQVTLRCSPKSGHDTVSWYQQALGQGPQFIFQYYEEEERQRGNFPDRFSGHQFPNYSSELNVNALLLGDSALYLCASSYDSTGGAYTGELFFGEGSRLTVL.

V and J are TRBV4-3 and TRBJ2-7, with D perhaps matching TRBD2 (6 bases). This CDR3 has 16 amino acids. The germline gives CDR1 LGHNA, CDR2 YSLEER. V shed 0 bases and J shed 0 bases, with 12 bases lying between them. The CDR3 DNA reads as TGCGCCAGCAGCCAAGATCTCGGGGGTAGCTCCTACGAGCAGTACTTC. It is translated as CASSQDLGGSSYEQYF.

V gene TRBV12-3 or TRBV12-4 combines with J gene TRBJ2-3; 8 nucleotides match TRBD2. V lost 6 bases and J lost 7; bases outside the gene matches: 6. The CDR3 sequence is 13 residues long. The CDR3: CASSPRLAYTQYF. The CDR3 coding sequence is TGTGCCAGCAGCCCAAGACTAGCGTATACGCAGTATTTT.

The V and J genes are TRBV24-1 and TRBJ2-1; D perhaps matches TRBD1 (5 bases). The CDR3 totals 13 residues. Per germline, CDR1 KGHDR and CDR2 SFDVKD. The germline V and J ends were trimmed by 3 bases and 7 bases, with 9 bases remaining between them. CDR3 bases: TGTGCCACCAGTGATCCACCAGGGAATGAGCAGTTCTTC. Its protein is CATSDPPGNEQFF.

DNA of the CDR3: TGTGCCAGCAGTTTATTGGTAGCGGTGGCCTACGAGCAGTACTTC. This sequence encodes CASSLLVAVAYEQYF. The J gene is TRBJ2-7, the V gene TRBV28, with D perhaps matching TRBD2 (6 bases). Trimming took off 1 base at V and 2 bases at J, with 12 bases between the two ends. The germline gives CDR1 MDHEN, CDR2 SYDVKM. CDR3 length: 15 amino acids. The whole variable domain, filled in from reference TRBV28 and TRBJ2-7, reads DVKVTQSSRYLVKRTGEKVFLECVQDMDHENMFWYRQDPGLGLRLIYFSYDVKMKEKGDIPEGYSVSREKKERFSLILESASTNQTSMYLCASSLLVAVAYEQYFGPGTRLTVT.

This clone was counted a single time. The CDR3 loop reads CASSLAGVSTDTQYF. The CDR3 DNA sequence: TGTGCCAGCAGCTTAGCGGGAGTCAGCACAGATACGCAGTATTTT. The chain couples TRBV7-2 to TRBJ2-3; D may be TRBD2 (5 bases). Deletions cut 0 bases from V and 0 bases from J, with 7 bases between. The CDR3 spans 15 residues. CDR1 and CDR2 (germline): SGHTA, FQGNSA. Full variable domain (rest looked up from reference TRBV7-2 and TRBJ2-3): GAGVSQSPSNKVTEKGKDVELRCDPISGHTALYWYRQSLGQGLEFLIYFQGNSAPDKSGLPSDRFSAERTGGSVSTLTIQRTQQEDSAVYLCASSLAGVSTDTQYFGPGTRLTVL.

The V gene is TRBV18, the J gene TRBJ2-1; perhaps TRBD2 as D (5 bases). Germline values: CDR1 KGHSH, CDR2 LQKENI. The CDR3 totals 15 residues. The V end lost 3 bases, the J end lost 2 bases, and 11 bases lay between the germline ends. The CDR3 DNA reads TGTGCCAGCTCACCGTTAGCGCGAACCTACAATGAGCAGTTCTTC. This codes for CASSPLARTYNEQFF.

This sequence joins TRBV19 and TRBJ2-1; 8 positions match TRBD1. The trim removed 2 bases at V and 7 bases at J, leaving 10 bases unmatched. The CDR3 runs 16 residues. Germline values: CDR1 LNHDA, CDR2 SQIVND (reference sequence). The CDR3 DNA reads TGTGCCAGTAGTATAAGTTGGCAGGGGGCGCGGAATGAGCAGTTCTTC. It translates to CASSISWQGARNEQFF. Using reference TRBV19 and TRBJ2-1 for the parts outside the CDR3, the full variable domain is DGGITQSPKYLFRKEGQNVTLSCEQNLNHDAMYWYRQDPGQGLRLIYYSQIVNDFQKGDIAEGYSVSREKKESFPLTVTSAQKNPTAFYLCASSISWQGARNEQFFGPGTRLTVL.

The rearrangement joins TRBV19 to TRBJ1-2, with TRBD1 identical over 8 bases. The germline CDR1 and CDR2 sequences are LNHDA and SQIVND (reference sequence). The junction had 9 bases not matched to a gene; V was cut back by 5 bases and J by 1 base. CDR3 length equals 16 residues. The CDR3 spells CASSPIDRGDNYGYTF. In nucleotides, the CDR3 is TGTGCCAGTAGTCCTATAGACAGGGGTGATAACTATGGCTACACCTTC.

This rearrangement joins TRBV6-1 to TRBJ2-7; D remains ambiguous. CDR1 is MNHNS and CDR2 is SASEGT in the germline V gene. Trimming cost V 2 bases and J 4 bases, with 15 bases left between them. CDR3 length: 15 amino acids. The CDR3 DNA reads as TGTGCCAGCAGTGAACCTGAGCGTCTCTCGTACGAGCAGTACTTC. It translates to CASSEPERLSYEQYF.

V and J are TRBV5-1 and TRBJ1-1, with D maybe TRBD1 (6 bases). This CDR3 spans 13 amino acids. Germline lookup yields CDR1 SGHRS and CDR2 YFSETQ. V gave up 3 bases and J gave up 4 bases, with 10 bases separating them. CDR3 protein: CASSSDRITEAFF. CDR3 coding DNA: TGCGCCAGCAGCTCCGACAGGATCACTGAAGCTTTCTTT.

The genes are TRBV2 and TRBJ2-2; 8 positions agree with TRBD2. In germline, CDR1 is SNHLY, CDR2 FYNNEI. CDR3 size: 16 residues. With V trimmed by 7 bases and J by 5 bases, 12 bases remained unmatched. In DNA, the CDR3 is TGTGCCAGCACCGGAACGCGGGCGGGAGGTACCGGGGAGCTGTTTTTT. It yields the protein CASTGTRAGGTGELFF. The entire variable domain, with the rest obtained from reference TRBV2 and TRBJ2-2, is as follows: EPEVTQTPSHQVTQMGQEVILRCVPISNHLYFYWYRQILGQKVEFLVSFYNNEISEKSEIFDDQFSVERPDGSNFTLKIRSTKLEDSAMYFCASTGTRAGGTGELFFGEGSRLTVL.

The V and J genes are TRBV6-5 and TRBJ2-1; 11 bases line up with TRBD2. The CDR3 extends over 15 amino acids. Germline V gene lookup returns CDR1 MNHEY and CDR2 SVGAGI. The V gene end was trimmed by 8 bases and the J gene end by 10 bases; junction bases not matched to a gene: 13. CDR3 coding DNA: TGTGCCAGCGGAGGGCGAGGGCTAGCGGGAGGAGAGCAGTTCTTC. It is translated as CASGGRGLAGGEQFF.

V and J are TRBV9 and TRBJ1-1, with D possibly matching TRBD1 (5 bases). From germline, CDR1 is SGDLS and CDR2 YYNGEE. The CDR3 length is 14 residues. Between the trimmed V and J ends, which lost 0 bases and 5 bases, there was a span of 11 bases. DNA of the CDR3: TGTGCCAGCAGCGTAGCAGGGAAGGGGACTGAAGCTTTCTTT. Residues: CASSVAGKGTEAFF.